Reported below is one TCR beta chain. Its matching antigen is unknown. The data were taken from a study of regulatory T cells in long-lasting Graves disease. Background on the study: Treatment with antithyroid drugs for over 5 years, together with positive TSH receptor antibodies, meant persistent Graves' disease.

The authors built TCR beta libraries using iRepertoire HTBI primers and Arm-PCR of CDR3 regions. MiXCR, run by TCRdb on the multiplex PCR reads, gives a single entry per CDR3 protein. The sample lists approximately 350,000 distinct CDR3 sequences, roughly 25% occurring once. Sample time point: persistent/refractory GD, antithyroid drugs over 5 years with positive TRAb. PBMC-derived RNA was used for the TCR library. Study findings and constraints: Favoring TRBV28, TRBJ1-2 and TRBJ2-5 was a feature seen in persistent disease.

V was pared by 7 bases and J by 2 bases, with 8 bases of the junction left unmatched. The germline CDR1 and CDR2 sequences are ENHRY and SYGVKD. The CDR3 length is 14 residues. The receptor was derived from a woman between 35 and 50 years old with Graves disease. V gene TRBV10-3 combines with J gene TRBJ2-7; 7 bases are shared with TRBD2. Specimen: peripheral blood mononuclear cells (PBMCs), collected when the disease was refractory, from a patient treated with antithyroid drugs. The CDR3: CAIKAGPQTYEQYF. CDR3 bases: TGTGCCATCAAAGCGGGACCACAAACCTACGAGCAGTACTTC.